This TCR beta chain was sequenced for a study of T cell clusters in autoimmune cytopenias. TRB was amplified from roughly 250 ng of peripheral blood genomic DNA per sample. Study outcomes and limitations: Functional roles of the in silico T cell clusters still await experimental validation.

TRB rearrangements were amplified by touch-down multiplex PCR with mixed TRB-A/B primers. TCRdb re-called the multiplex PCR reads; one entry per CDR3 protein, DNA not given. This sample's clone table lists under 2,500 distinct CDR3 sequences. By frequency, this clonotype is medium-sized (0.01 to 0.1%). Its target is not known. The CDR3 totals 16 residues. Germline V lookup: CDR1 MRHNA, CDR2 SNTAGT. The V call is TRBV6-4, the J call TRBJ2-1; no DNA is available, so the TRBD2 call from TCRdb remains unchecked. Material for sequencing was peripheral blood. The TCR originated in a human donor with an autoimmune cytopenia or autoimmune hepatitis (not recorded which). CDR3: CASSDKGLAGVHEQFF.